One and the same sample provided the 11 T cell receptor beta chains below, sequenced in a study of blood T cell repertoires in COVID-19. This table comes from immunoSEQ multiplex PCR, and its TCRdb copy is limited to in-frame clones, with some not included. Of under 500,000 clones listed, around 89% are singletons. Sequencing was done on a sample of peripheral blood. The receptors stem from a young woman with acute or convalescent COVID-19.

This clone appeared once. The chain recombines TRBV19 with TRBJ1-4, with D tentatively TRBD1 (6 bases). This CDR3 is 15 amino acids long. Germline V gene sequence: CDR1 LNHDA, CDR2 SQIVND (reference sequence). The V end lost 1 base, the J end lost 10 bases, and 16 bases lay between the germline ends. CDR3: CASSIGAGTTGKLFF. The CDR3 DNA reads TGTGCCAGTAGTATAGGGGCCGGGACGACAGGAAAACTGTTTTTT.

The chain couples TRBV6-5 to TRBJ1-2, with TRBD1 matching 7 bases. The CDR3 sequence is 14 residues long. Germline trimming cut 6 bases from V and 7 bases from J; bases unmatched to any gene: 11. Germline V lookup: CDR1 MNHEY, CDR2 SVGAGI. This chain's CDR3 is CASSPERQGGGYTF. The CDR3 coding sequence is TGTGCCAGCAGCCCCGAGAGACAGGGAGGTGGCTACACCTTC.

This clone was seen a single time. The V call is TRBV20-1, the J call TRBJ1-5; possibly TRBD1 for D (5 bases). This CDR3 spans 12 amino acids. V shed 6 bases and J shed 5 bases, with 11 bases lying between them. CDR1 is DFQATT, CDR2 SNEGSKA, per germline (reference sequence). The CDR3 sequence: CSASRQYQPQHF. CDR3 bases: TGCAGTGCAAGTCGACAGTATCAGCCCCAGCATTTT.

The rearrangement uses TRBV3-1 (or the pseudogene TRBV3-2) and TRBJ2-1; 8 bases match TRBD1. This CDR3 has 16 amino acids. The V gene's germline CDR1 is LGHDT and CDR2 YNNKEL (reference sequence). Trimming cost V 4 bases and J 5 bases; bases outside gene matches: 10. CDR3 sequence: CASSPPGGAFDNEQFF. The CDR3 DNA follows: TGTGCCAGCAGCCCGCCAGGGGGCGCATTCGACAATGAGCAGTTCTTC.

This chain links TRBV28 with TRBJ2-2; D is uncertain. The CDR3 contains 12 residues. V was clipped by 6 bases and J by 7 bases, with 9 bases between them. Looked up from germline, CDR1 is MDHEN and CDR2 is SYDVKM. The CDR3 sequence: CASRSNGGELFF. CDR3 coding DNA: TGTGCCAGCAGGTCTAACGGCGGGGAGCTGTTTTTT. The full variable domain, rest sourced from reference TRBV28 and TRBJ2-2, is DVKVTQSSRYLVKRTGEKVFLECVQDMDHENMFWYRQDPGLGLRLIYFSYDVKMKEKGDIPEGYSVSREKKERFSLILESASTNQTSMYLCASRSNGGELFFGEGSRLTVL.

The CDR3 loop reads CATSDPRTGGRTGELFF. CDR3 nucleotide sequence: TGTGCCACCAGTGATCCCCGGACAGGGGGCCGTACCGGGGAGCTGTTTTTT. The chain has TRBV24-1 and TRBJ2-2, with 11 bases that match TRBD1. J lost 5 bases, V lost 3 bases, and 7 bases had no gene match. The CDR3 extends over 17 amino acids. The germline gives CDR1 KGHDR, CDR2 SFDVKD.

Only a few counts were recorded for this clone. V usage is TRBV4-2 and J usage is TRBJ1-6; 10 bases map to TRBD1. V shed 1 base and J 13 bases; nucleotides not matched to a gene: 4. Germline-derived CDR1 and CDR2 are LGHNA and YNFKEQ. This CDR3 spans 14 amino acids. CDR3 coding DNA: TGTGCCAGCAGCCAAGGGACAGGGGGTGAGCCCCTCCACTTT. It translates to CASSQGTGGEPLHF.

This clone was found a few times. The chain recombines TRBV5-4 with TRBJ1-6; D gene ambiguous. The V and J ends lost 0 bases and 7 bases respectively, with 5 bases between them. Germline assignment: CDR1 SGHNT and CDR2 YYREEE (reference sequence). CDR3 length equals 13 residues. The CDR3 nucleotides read TGTGCCAGCAGCTTGGTCGGGAATTCACCCCTCCACTTT. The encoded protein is CASSLVGNSPLHF.

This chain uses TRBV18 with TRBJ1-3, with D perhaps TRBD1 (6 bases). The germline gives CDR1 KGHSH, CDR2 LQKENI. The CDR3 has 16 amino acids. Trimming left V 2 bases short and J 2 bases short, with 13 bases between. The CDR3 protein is CASSPGQGSTGNTIYF. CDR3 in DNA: TGTGCCAGCTCACCAGGCCAGGGGAGTACTGGAAACACCATATATTTT.

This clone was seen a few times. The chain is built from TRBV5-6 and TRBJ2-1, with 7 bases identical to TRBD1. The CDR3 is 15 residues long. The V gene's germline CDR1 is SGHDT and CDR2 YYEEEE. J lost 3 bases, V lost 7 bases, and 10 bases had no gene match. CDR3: CASHLRGTSYNEQFF. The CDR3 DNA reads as TGTGCCAGCCACCTCAGGGGGACAAGCTACAATGAGCAGTTCTTC.

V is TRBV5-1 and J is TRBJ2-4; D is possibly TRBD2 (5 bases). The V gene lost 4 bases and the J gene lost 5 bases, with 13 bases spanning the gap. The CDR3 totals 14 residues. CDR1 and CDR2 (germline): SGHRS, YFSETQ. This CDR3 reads CASSRAGGENIQYF. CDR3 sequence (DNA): TGCGCCAGCAGCCGGGCAGGAGGAGAAAACATTCAGTACTTC.